This T cell receptor (beta chain) came from a study of blood T cell repertoires in COVID-19. Study background: Samples came from the United States, Italy and Spain, spanning acute and convalescent COVID-19.

Under the authors' procedure: Reference gene primer amplification yielded estimated nucleated cell counts. The data were produced by immunoSEQ multiplex PCR, yet TCRdb's version contains in-frame clones alone and is incomplete. D and trimming were read from the DNA, whereas the V and J calls and clone size are those reported in that table. The table records about 220,000 clones, around four fifths of them present only once. The CDR3 loop spans 12 amino acids. Patients of the Seattle cohort, enrolled during active infection, were followed longitudinally. This rearrangement joins TRBV21-1 to TRBJ2-5; the listed D gene, TRBD2, was not tested against the DNA. TRBV21-1 is assigned pseudogene status. Sequenced material: peripheral blood. This TCR derives from a woman aged 70-85 years with COVID-19, enrolled during active disease. The CDR3 bases are TGTGCCAGTTCCACTAGTATCGAAACCCAGTACTTC. Translated, it gives CASSTSIETQYF.